This T cell receptor (beta chain) was recovered during a study of CD8 T cells in Susac syndrome. Reverse transcription of about 0.5 to 1 ug RNA used random hexamers. TCRdb fed the immunoSEQ multiplex PCR reads into MiXCR, producing one record per CDR3 protein. The table has about 73,000 distinct CDR3 sequences, over 85% seen once. The study sequenced TCR beta in blood CD8+ and CD4+ T cells. The study used treatment-naive patients who had stable or active relapsing-remitting disease as multiple sclerosis controls. V was pared by 0 bases and J by 1 base, with 6 bases of the junction left unmatched. Germline loops: CDR1 SGHAT, CDR2 FQNNGV. The CDR3 is made up of 17 amino acids.

Input material: CD8+ T cells from PBMCs. This sequence was found in a human donor with multiple sclerosis. The rearrangement joins TRBV11-2 to TRBJ2-5; 9 bases map to TRBD1. The CDR3 region is CASSLDLWGQGQETQYF. As DNA, the CDR3 is TGTGCCAGCAGCTTAGATCTATGGGGACAGGGCCAAGAGACCCAGTACTTC.